Below, 14 T cell receptor beta chains from the same sample are listed, as sequenced in a study of T cell changes during pregnancy in multiple sclerosis. Generated by immunoSEQ multiplex PCR, the TCRdb table keeps only in-frame clones and is missing some. The profile shows approximately 25,000 clones, around nine tenths of them singletons. The sample was CD8+ T cells from peripheral blood mononuclear cells, taken in the second trimester of pregnancy. The receptors shown here come from a female donor with multiple sclerosis, enrolled in a pregnancy study.

The V gene is TRBV6-4, the J gene TRBJ2-6; D might be TRBD1 (5 bases). The germline CDR1 and CDR2 sequences are MRHNA and SNTAGT. V lost 4 bases and J 2 bases, leaving 6 bases between the germline ends. The CDR3 has 14 amino acids. Here the CDR3 reads CASSGGAGANVLTF. CDR3 coding DNA: TGTGCCAGCAGTGGGGGCGCTGGGGCCAACGTCCTGACTTTC.

This chain uses TRBV7-9 with TRBJ2-7, with 10 bases fitting TRBD2. Looked up from germline, CDR1 is SEHNR and CDR2 is FQNEAQ (reference sequence). V gave up 3 bases and J gave up 5 bases; unmatched junction bases: 4. CDR3 length: 14 residues. The CDR3 nucleotides are TGTGCCAGCAGCTTGACTAGCGGGTCCGACGAGCAGTACTTC. Amino acids: CASSLTSGSDEQYF.

This clone has only one observation. This chain connects TRBV2 to TRBJ2-7; D is perhaps TRBD1 (6 bases). In germline, CDR1 is SNHLY, CDR2 FYNNEI. Trimming took off 6 bases at V and 0 bases at J, with 9 bases between the two ends. This CDR3 region has 13 residues. CDR3 bases: TGTGCCAGCAGCTCGGACAGCTCCTACGAGCAGTACTTC. Its protein is CASSSDSSYEQYF.

As regards this clone: The junction departs from the called germline gene at one end, perhaps through a read error. The chain couples TRBV6-1 to TRBJ2-2; TRBD1 matches 7 bases. Germline V CDR1 and CDR2: MNHNS, SASEGT. The CDR3 loop spans 17 amino acids. CDR3 nucleotide sequence: TGTGCCAGCAGCGAAGACAGGGAGTCACCGGACACCGGGGAGCTGTTTTTT. As protein: CASSEDRESPDTGELFF.

This clone showed up just once. CDR3 nucleotides: TGTGCCAGCAGTTACAGGACAGGGAGATTGGATCAGCCCCAGCATTTT. Translated, it gives CASSYRTGRLDQPQHF. The V gene is TRBV6-5, the J gene TRBJ1-5, with 8 nucleotides matching TRBD1. V lost 2 bases and J lost 5; bases outside the gene matches: 8. Germline V gives CDR1 MNHEY, CDR2 SVGAGI. The CDR3 totals 16 residues.

The chain combines TRBV9 with TRBJ2-3; 9 bases are shared with TRBD2. The CDR3 has 16 residues. The V gene's germline CDR1 is SGDLS and CDR2 YYNGEE. J was trimmed by 1 base and V by 0 bases; bases with no gene match: 3. The CDR3 DNA follows: TGTGCCAGCAGCGTAGGGCTAGCGGGGCGCACAGATACGCAGTATTTT. Translating gives CASSVGLAGRTDTQYF.

This chain uses TRBV27 with TRBJ2-1; tentatively, D is TRBD1 (6 bases). With 7 bases removed from V and 1 base from J, the gap between germline ends came to 11 bases. CDR3 length: 14 residues. Germline values: CDR1 MNHEY, CDR2 SMNVEV (reference sequence). The CDR3 nucleotides are TGTGCCAGCACCCCGGGACATTCCTACAATGAGCAGTTCTTC. It codes for CASTPGHSYNEQFF.

In its sample, this clone was seen a few times. CDR3 sequence (DNA): TGCGCCAGCAGCCAAGCGGACAGCCCGTCCTACGAGCAGTACTTC. It codes for CASSQADSPSYEQYF. The chain is built from TRBV4-1 and TRBJ2-7, with D possibly TRBD1 on 6 matching bases. CDR1 MGHRA and CDR2 YSYEKL come from the germline V gene. CDR3 length equals 15 residues. V was pared by 1 base and J by 1 base, with 11 bases between.

A single count supports this clone. The chain couples TRBV4-1 to TRBJ1-4; 10 bases align to TRBD1. V dropped 0 bases and J dropped 13; count of bases not matched to a gene: 20. The CDR3 totals 19 residues. Germline V lookup: CDR1 MGHRA, CDR2 YSYEKL. This CDR3 is CASSQDRGQGPATRVGLFF. CDR3 nucleotides: TGCGCCAGCAGCCAAGATAGGGGACAGGGGCCGGCGACCCGGGTAGGACTGTTTTTT.

This clone occurred once. This chain connects TRBV4-3 to TRBJ2-3; 12 bases map to TRBD2. The CDR3 spans 16 residues. CDR1 and CDR2 (germline): LGHNA, YSLEER. V was pared by 1 base and J by 7 bases, with 6 bases of the junction left unmatched. This chain's CDR3 is CASSQVLAGGPHTQYF. CDR3 coding DNA: TGCGCCAGCAGCCAAGTTCTAGCGGGGGGGCCGCATACGCAGTATTTT.

This rearrangement joins TRBV14 to TRBJ2-7, with D possibly matching TRBD1 (6 bases). The V gene lost 4 bases and the J gene lost 3 bases, with 16 bases spanning the gap. Germline V CDR1 and CDR2: SGHDN, FVKESK. This CDR3 has 15 residues. Here the CDR3 DNA reads TGTGCCAGCAGCCTGTGGACAGCGGATAGCTACGAGCAGTACTTC. This sequence encodes CASSLWTADSYEQYF.

CDR3 region: CASSGQSSNYGYTF. The DNA of the CDR3 is TGTGCCAGCAGTGGGCAGTCCTCTAACTATGGCTACACCTTC. This sequence joins TRBV2 and TRBJ1-2; D gene unclear. The CDR3 totals 14 residues. Looked up from germline, CDR1 is SNHLY and CDR2 is FYNNEI. With 4 bases removed from V and 0 bases from J, the gap between germline ends came to 9 bases.

This chain joins TRBV21-1 and TRBJ2-7; the table's D gene call, TRBD2, was not cross checked with the DNA. TRBV21-1 is a listed pseudogene. This CDR3 comprises 15 residues. For the CDR3, the DNA is TGTGCCAGCATCCCGAGGGCGGCCAGCTCCTACGAGCAGTACTTC. It encodes CASIPRAASSYEQYF.

This chain joins TRBV27 and TRBJ1-1; TRBD1 matches 8 bases. V dropped 6 bases and J dropped 3; count of bases not matched to a gene: 9. The germline CDR1 and CDR2 sequences are MNHEY and SMNVEV (reference sequence). The CDR3 consists of 15 residues. CDR3 nucleotide sequence: TGTGCCAGCAGCCTGTTGGCAGGGGGCGACACTGAAGCTTTCTTT. Protein product: CASSLLAGGDTEAFF.